Listed below are T cell receptor beta chains from one sample, sequenced in a study of cytomegalovirus exposure and HLA in healthy donors. Repertoires were generated with immunoSEQ multiplex PCR, while TCRdb's copy carries only in-frame clones and drops some. The table lists about 120,000 clones, around three quarters of them singletons. Material: PBMCs. These receptors were taken from a man in his thirties or forties in good health and CMV-seropositive. Both conserved end residues are part of each CDR3. The D gene is left open where the match is weak. The size field is filled for only some rows; it gives once, few, many or a size class.

-	TRBV5-1	-	TRBJ1-4	CASSLLGSGPGEKLFF	TGCGCCAGCAGCTTGTTAGGGTCAGGGCCCGGGGAAAAACTGTTTTTT
TRBD1	TRBV9	-	TRBJ2-5	CASSLVGQGQGETQYF	TGTGCCAGCAGCCTAGTTGGACAGGGACAAGGAGAGACCCAGTACTTC
TRBD1	TRBV9	-	TRBJ2-7	CASSPWDSTYEQYF	TGTGCCAGCAGCCCCTGGGACAGCACCTACGAGCAGTACTTC
TRBD1	TRBV5-1	-	TRBJ1-6	CASSLFGQGANSPLHF	TGCGCCAGCAGCTTGTTCGGACAGGGGGCGAACTCACCCCTCCACTTT
-	TRBV28	few	TRBJ2-6	CASSLAPLGANGLTF	TGTGCCAGCAGTCTGGCCCCCCTTGGGGCCAACGGCCTGACTTTC
-	TRBV5-1	-	TRBJ2-3	CASKTTDTQYF	TGCGCCAGTAAAACTACAGATACGCAGTATTTT
TRBD1	TRBV14	-	TRBJ1-2	CASSQGQGAEWGYTF	TGTGCCAGCAGCCAAGGACAGGGGGCTGAATGGGGCTACACCTTC
-	TRBV6-6	once	TRBJ1-1	CASSGGRVAEAFF	TGTGCCAGCTCGGGAGGGCGGGTGGCTGAAGCTTTCTTT
TRBD2	TRBV11-2	few	TRBJ2-2	CASSLAPSGENTGELFF	TGTGCCAGCAGCTTAGCCCCTAGCGGAGAAAACACCGGGGAGCTGTTTTTT
TRBD1	TRBV19	-	TRBJ1-3	CASSSTGNSGNTIYF	TGTGCCAGTAGCTCGACAGGGAACTCTGGAAACACCATATATTTT
-	TRBV27	-	TRBJ1-5	CASSFGANQPQHF	TGTGCCAGCAGTTTTGGGGCCAATCAGCCCCAGCATTTT
-	TRBV6-5	-	TRBJ2-5	CASSDGGAQETQYF	TGTGCCAGCAGCGATGGGGGGGCCCAAGAGACCCAGTACTTC
-	TRBV18	-	TRBJ1-1	CASSREGNTEAFF	TGTGCCAGCTCACGGGAGGGGAACACTGAAGCTTTCTTT
TRBD1	TRBV6-5	-	TRBJ1-1	CASSSSGTGGTEAFF	TGTGCCAGCAGTTCATCCGGGACAGGGGGGACTGAAGCTTTCTTT
TRBD2	TRBV5-8	-	TRBJ2-5	CASSPGLAGSHQETQYF	TGTGCCAGCAGCCCGGGACTAGCGGGGTCCCACCAAGAGACCCAGTACTTC
TRBD1	TRBV6-1	-	TRBJ1-5	CASRDRRGTQPQHF	TGTGCCAGCAGAGACCGCAGGGGGACACAGCCCCAGCATTTT
TRBD2	TRBV27	-	TRBJ2-7	CAWLAGGVLSVYEQYF	TGTGCCTGGCTCGCTGGGGGGGTGCTCTCCGTCTACGAGCAGTACTTC
-	TRBV6-6	-	TRBJ2-1	CASSYNYEQFF	TGTGCCAGCAGTTATAACTATGAGCAGTTCTTC
TRBD1	TRBV30	-	TRBJ2-3	CAGSTGGTQYF	TGTGCCGGATCCACAGGGGGTACGCAGTATTTT
-	TRBV6-5	once	TRBJ1-6	CASRQSSYNSPLHF	TGTGCCAGCAGACAGAGCTCCTATAATTCACCCCTCCACTTT
-	TRBV2	-	TRBJ2-5	CASSVTSQETQYF	TGTGCCAGCAGTGTGACAAGTCAAGAGACCCAGTACTTC
-	TRBV19	once	TRBJ2-5	CASSTLTGAETQYF	TGTGCCAGTAGTACCCTGACAGGTGCGGAGACCCAGTACTTC
-	TRBV7-9	-	TRBJ1-1	CASTGVRVTEAFF	TGTGCCAGCACCGGGGTGAGGGTCACTGAAGCTTTCTTT
TRBD1	TRBV28	-	TRBJ1-6	CASSLWGRGLNSPLHF	TGTGCCAGCAGTTTGTGGGGAAGGGGGCTGAATTCACCCCTCCACTTT
-	TRBV5-1	-	TRBJ2-3	CASSLGISTDTQYF	TGCGCCAGCAGCTTGGGTATTAGCACAGATACGCAGTATTTT
TRBD1	TRBV5-6	-	TRBJ1-2	CASSLALGQGVHGYTF	TGTGCCAGCAGCTTGGCCTTAGGACAGGGGGTACATGGCTACACCTTC
-	TRBV7-9	-	TRBJ1-1	CASSLSLNTEAFF	TGTGCCAGCAGCTTATCCTTGAACACTGAAGCTTTCTTT
TRBD1	TRBV6-6	-	TRBJ1-6	CASRPGQAPTPLHF	TGTGCCAGCAGACCGGGACAGGCGCCAACACCCCTCCACTTT
TRBD2	TRBV30	-	TRBJ2-5	CAWSVGASGGQETQYF	TGTGCCTGGAGTGTAGGAGCTAGCGGGGGACAAGAGACCCAGTACTTC
-	TRBV29-1	-	TRBJ1-1	CSVRQGTEAFF	TGCAGCGTTCGCCAGGGAACTGAAGCTTTCTTT
-	TRBV5-1	-	TRBJ2-3	CASSLDRRDTQYF	TGCGCCAGCAGCTTGGACAGGCGAGATACGCAGTATTTT
TRBD2	TRBV11-3	-	TRBJ2-1	CASSQRTSGGDEQFF	TGTGCCAGCAGCCAGCGGACTAGCGGGGGTGATGAGCAGTTCTTC
-	TRBV9	once	TRBJ2-1	CASSVRGTRNEQFF	TGTGCCAGCAGCGTAAGGGGGACAAGAAATGAGCAGTTCTTC
TRBD2	TRBV27	-	TRBJ2-1	CASSYLAGGHDNEQFF	TGTGCCAGCAGTTATCTAGCGGGGGGCCATGACAATGAGCAGTTCTTC
TRBD1	TRBV5-6	-	TRBJ2-7	CASSSLFGTGGFDEQYF	TGTGCCAGCAGCTCGTTATTTGGGACAGGGGGCTTCGACGAGCAGTACTTC
TRBD1	TRBV5-4	-	TRBJ1-5	CASTPDRGDQPQHF	TGTGCCAGCACTCCTGACAGGGGGGATCAGCCCCAGCATTTT
-	TRBV14	-	TRBJ1-4	CASSQETGLLEKLFF	TGTGCCAGCAGCCAAGAAACAGGGCTGTTAGAAAAACTGTTTTTT
TRBD2	TRBV7-8	-	TRBJ2-3	CASSLAPSGTTDTQYF	TGTGCCAGCAGCTTAGCCCCAAGCGGGACCACAGATACGCAGTATTTT
TRBD1	TRBV19	-	TRBJ1-5	CASSMTRWFGQGNQPQHF	TGTGCCAGTAGTATGACTAGGTGGTTTGGACAGGGGAATCAGCCCCAGCATTTT
-	TRBV6-5	-	TRBJ1-1	CASSREDTEAFF	TGTGCCAGCAGTAGGGAGGACACTGAAGCTTTCTTT
-	TRBV9	few	TRBJ1-2	CASSTKKTAGSLSTGEGYTF	TGTGCCAGCAGCACAAAAAAGACCGCAGGATCCCTATCAACCGGGGAGGGCTACACCTTC
TRBD1	TRBV5-4	once	TRBJ2-2	CASSLRDSVDGELFF	TGTGCCAGCAGCCTCCGGGACAGCGTAGACGGGGAGCTGTTTTTT
TRBD1	TRBV7-3	-	TRBJ2-3	CASSQKGQGADTQYF	TGTGCCAGCAGCCAAAAGGGACAGGGTGCAGATACGCAGTATTTT
TRBD1	TRBV9	-	TRBJ2-7	CASSPGQAYEQYF	TGTGCCAGCAGCCCAGGACAGGCCTACGAGCAGTACTTC
-	TRBV29-1	-	TRBJ1-2	CSARGGYGYTF	TGCAGCGCCCGGGGGGGCTATGGCTACACCTTC
TRBD1	TRBV30	-	TRBJ1-2	CAWSAQTGNYGYTF	TGTGCCTGGAGTGCCCAGACAGGGAACTATGGCTACACCTTC
-	TRBV27	-	TRBJ1-1	CASSLNSQGNTEAFF	TGTGCCAGCAGTTTAAATTCGCAGGGGAACACTGAAGCTTTCTTT
TRBD1	TRBV27	once	TRBJ2-7	CASSPRTGDLSYEQYF	TGTGCCAGCAGTCCCCGAACAGGGGACCTCTCCTACGAGCAGTACTTC
TRBD1	TRBV4-1	-	TRBJ2-7	CASSQRYRGLSSYEQYF	TGCGCCAGCAGCCAACGCTACAGGGGGCTCAGCTCCTACGAGCAGTACTTC
-	TRBV4-1	-	TRBJ2-4	CASSLTTGLAKNIQYF	TGCGCCAGCAGCCTTACGACAGGTTTGGCCAAAAACATTCAGTACTTC